These 25 T cell receptor beta chains share one sample of origin, sequenced in a study of T cell responses to AZD1222 COVID-19 vaccine (dated by TCRdb to the early 2020s). Explained via the paper, the time point label denotes: about 28 days (+/-7) after the second vaccine dose. Libraries came from the immunoSEQ multiplex PCR assay. TCRdb's version of the immuneACCESS table is confined to in-frame rearrangements and falls short of the full clone set. An unresolved V gene accounts for under half of the shortfall where checked; the remainder is of unknown origin. The sample contains approximately 150,000 clones, about 92% of them found a single time. The leading ten clones occupy about 6% of the sample. Material: peripheral blood, obtained 28 days after the second AZD1222 dose. The receptors stem from an adult who received the AZD1222 COVID-19 vaccine.

V is TRBV19 and J is TRBJ1-5, with D possibly TRBD1 on 5 matching bases. Germline CDR1 and CDR2: LNHDA and SQIVND (reference sequence). The CDR3 has 17 amino acids. V lost 6 bases and J lost 3, with 21 bases in between. The CDR3 DNA sequence: TGTGCCAGTAGACCCCGGGGCAGTCAAGGATACAATCAGCCCCAGCATTTT. Its protein is CASRPRGSQGYNQPQHF.

The chain employs TRBV7-6 and TRBJ1-1, with D unclear. Trimming removed 2 bases from V and 0 bases from J, with 1 base in between. The CDR3 runs to 12 residues. The germline gives CDR1 SGHVS, CDR2 FNYEAQ. CDR3 DNA: TGTGCCAGCAGCTTACTGAACACTGAAGCTTTCTTT. Translating gives CASSLLNTEAFF.

This clone was detected once. This chain joins TRBV27 and TRBJ1-3; D uncertain. Germline V lookup: CDR1 MNHEY, CDR2 SMNVEV (reference sequence). V lost 3 bases to trimming and J lost 3 bases, with 12 bases between them. The length of the CDR3 is 15 residues. The CDR3 DNA reads as TGTGCCAGCAGTTTGACTCCTCGGAGTGGAAACACCATATATTTT. Translating gives CASSLTPRSGNTIYF.

The rearrangement uses TRBV11-3 and TRBJ2-2; tentative D call: TRBD2 (6 bases). The CDR3 extends over 16 amino acids. Germline values: CDR1 SGHNT, CDR2 YENEEA. Between the trimmed V and J ends, which lost 1 base and 5 bases, there was a span of 14 bases. The CDR3 sequence is CASSLGIIGGTGELFF. The DNA for the CDR3 is TGTGCCAGCAGCTTAGGGATTATTGGAGGGACCGGGGAGCTGTTTTTT.

The CDR3 DNA sequence: TGTGCCAGCAGTGATCTCTACGAGCAGTACTTC. Translating it yields CASSDLYEQYF. The chain has TRBV6-1 and TRBJ2-7, with unresolved D. V lost 3 bases to trimming and J lost 3 bases, with 3 bases between them. Germline CDR1 MNHNS, CDR2 SASEGT. This CDR3 region has 11 residues.

This rearrangement joins TRBV25-1 to TRBJ2-2, with D perhaps TRBD1 (7 bases). This CDR3 region has 15 residues. The ends were cut back, 2 bases at V and 5 bases at J, with 12 bases in the middle. Germline V gene data show CDR1 as MGHDK and CDR2 as SYGVNS. The DNA of the CDR3 is TGTGCCAGCAGTGAAGCGACAGGGAGGACCGGGGAGCTGTTTTTT. Translation: CASSEATGRTGELFF.

The rearrangement joins TRBV7-2 to TRBJ2-7; tentatively, D is TRBD2 (5 bases). The CDR3 length is 15 residues. CDR1 and CDR2 from the germline V gene are SGHTA and FQGNSA. The V and J ends lost 5 bases and 1 base respectively, with 15 bases between them. CDR3 in DNA: TGTGCCAGCAGCCCCCGGGATCGCCCTTCCTACGAGCAGTACTTC. Protein sequence: CASSPRDRPSYEQYF.

The V call is TRBV7-2, the J call TRBJ2-5, with D unresolved. CDR1 SGHTA and CDR2 FQGNSA come from the germline V gene. CDR3 length equals 14 residues. Trimming left V 2 bases short and J 1 base short, with 8 bases between. The CDR3 protein is CASSLQASQETQYF. The CDR3 DNA reads as TGTGCCAGCAGCTTACAGGCGTCCCAAGAGACCCAGTACTTC. Looking up the rest from reference TRBV7-2 and TRBJ2-5 gives the full variable domain: GAGVSQSPSNKVTEKGKDVELRCDPISGHTALYWYRQSLGQGLEFLIYFQGNSAPDKSGLPSDRFSAERTGGSVSTLTIQRTQQEDSAVYLCASSLQASQETQYFGPGTRLLVL.

The chain combines TRBV6-5 with TRBJ2-7, with D maybe TRBD1 (6 bases). The CDR3 has 13 residues. Germline assignment: CDR1 MNHEY and CDR2 SVGAGI. Trimming took 6 bases from V and 3 from J, leaving 12 bases between them. CDR3 loop: CASSPGQHYEQYF. The CDR3 DNA is TGTGCCAGCAGCCCCGGACAGCACTACGAGCAGTACTTC.

The sample holds one count of this clone. The chain couples TRBV6-4 to TRBJ2-2; 8 nucleotides align to TRBD2. CDR3 length: 17 residues. CDR1 and CDR2 from the germline V gene are MRHNA and SNTAGT. The V segment lost 0 bases and the J segment 5 bases; nucleotides outside the gene matches: 8. CDR3 loop: CASSDSGTRSPTGELFF. The CDR3 coding sequence is TGTGCCAGCAGTGACTCCGGGACTAGGTCCCCAACCGGGGAGCTGTTTTTT.

The chain links TRBV5-4 to TRBJ1-3; 10 nucleotides line up with TRBD1. The V gene end was trimmed by 4 bases and the J gene end by 7 bases; junction bases not matched to a gene: 11. This CDR3 has 16 residues. Germline CDR1 and CDR2: SGHNT and YYREEE (reference sequence). The DNA for the CDR3 is TGTGCCAGCAGCCCCGGTGGGGACAGGGGATTGAACACCATATATTTT. It is translated as CASSPGGDRGLNTIYF.

This clone came up a few times. The chain uses TRBV7-9 and TRBJ2-3; D may match TRBD1 or TRBD2 (5 bases each). The germline CDR1 and CDR2 sequences are SEHNR and FQNEAQ (reference sequence). V lost 3 bases and J lost 5, with 12 bases in between. This CDR3 spans 14 amino acids. This chain's CDR3 is CASSLTGARDTQYF. The CDR3 DNA follows: TGTGCCAGCAGCTTGACCGGGGCTAGAGATACGCAGTATTTT.

The chain joins TRBV3-1 (or the pseudogene TRBV3-2) to TRBJ2-5; 8 bases align to TRBD1. The germline V gene encodes CDR1 LGHDT and CDR2 YNNKEL (reference sequence). The CDR3 is made up of 11 amino acids. With 8 bases clipped from V and 7 bases from J, the junction kept 3 bases outside the gene matches. The CDR3, as DNA: TGTGCCAGCGGACAGGGAGGGACCCAGTACTTC. It is translated as CASGQGGTQYF.

The CDR3: CASSLWDRGRSETQYF. For the CDR3, the DNA is TGTGCCAGCAGCTTGTGGGACAGGGGGCGATCTGAGACCCAGTACTTC. The rearrangement joins TRBV5-6 to TRBJ2-5, with 12 bases matching TRBD1. The CDR3 runs to 16 residues. Germline CDR1 and CDR2: SGHDT and YYEEEE. Losses at the gene ends were 1 base for V and 5 bases for J; bases not matched to a gene: 6.

This sequence joins TRBV6-5 and TRBJ1-2; D is unclear. The CDR3 contains 13 residues. V lost 3 bases to trimming and J lost 4 bases, with 9 bases between them. Looked up from germline, CDR1 is MNHEY and CDR2 is SVGAGI. This chain's CDR3 is CASSYGRTYGYTF. CDR3 DNA sequence: TGTGCCAGCAGTTATGGCAGGACCTATGGCTACACCTTC.

The chain joins TRBV25-1 to TRBJ2-1, with TRBD2 identical over 7 bases. The CDR3 is 17 amino acids. V lost 3 bases to trimming and J lost 3 bases; unmatched junction nucleotides: 11. The germline V gene has CDR1 MGHDK and CDR2 SYGVNS. CDR3 in amino acids: CASSEGVTSAIYNEQFF. CDR3 sequence (DNA): TGTGCCAGCAGTGAGGGGGTAACTAGCGCGATCTACAATGAGCAGTTCTTC.

This clone was observed once. This chain connects TRBV2 to TRBJ2-2; possible D gene TRBD1, 6 bases. V was shortened by 4 bases and J by 4 bases, with 16 bases between the two germline ends. There are 16 residues in the CDR3. Germline values: CDR1 SNHLY, CDR2 FYNNEI. The CDR3 DNA is TGTGCCAGCAGTGCCATTTTGGGGGCGTCCACCGGGGAGCTGTTTTTT. This gives the protein CASSAILGASTGELFF.

This chain joins TRBV20-1 and TRBJ2-2; possible D gene TRBD1, 5 bases. Trimming pared 3 bases from V and 8 bases from J, leaving 16 bases between. The CDR3 is 14 amino acids. The germline V gene encodes CDR1 DFQATT and CDR2 SNEGSKA (reference sequence). The CDR3 DNA reads as TGCAGTGCTAGTGCCCTCCAGGGATTGGGGGAGCTGTTTTTT. Protein: CSASALQGLGELFF.

The chain has TRBV6-5 and TRBJ1-1, with a tentative D call TRBD1 (5 bases). The CDR3 covers 15 residues. Germline V gene data show CDR1 as MNHEY and CDR2 as SVGAGI. Trimming cost V 11 bases and J 0 bases, with 19 bases left between them. CDR3 coding DNA: TGTGCCGCCGGGAGGGGTGGGGGGATGAACACTGAAGCTTTCTTT. Its translation is CAAGRGGGMNTEAFF.

The genes are TRBV7-2 and TRBJ2-5; D possibly corresponds to TRBD1 (6 bases). Trimming cost V 6 bases and J 10 bases, with 18 bases left between them. The germline CDR1 and CDR2 sequences are SGHTA and FQGNSA. This CDR3 is 13 amino acids long. The CDR3 loop reads CASSVTNRVGQYF. In nucleotides, the CDR3 is TGTGCCAGCAGTGTGACCAACAGGGTAGGCCAGTACTTC.

The rearrangement links TRBV18 to TRBJ1-5; 7 nucleotides align to TRBD1. This CDR3 has 14 residues. CDR1 is KGHSH and CDR2 is LQKENI in the germline V gene. The J segment lost 6 bases and the V segment lost 3 bases, leaving 5 bases of the junction unmatched. DNA for the CDR3: TGTGCCAGCTCACCCGACAGGGCGGCTCAGCCCCAGCATTTT. Its translation: CASSPDRAAQPQHF.

The chain is built from TRBV10-3 and TRBJ1-5; D gene uncertain. The germline V gene has CDR1 ENHRY and CDR2 SYGVKD. The V end was cut by 0 bases, the J end by 1 base, with 4 bases between. CDR3 length equals 14 residues. This CDR3 is CAISESESNQPQHF. The DNA for the CDR3 is TGTGCCATCAGTGAGTCCGAAAGCAATCAGCCCCAGCATTTT.

This chain connects TRBV27 to TRBJ2-7; 7 bases fit TRBD2. The CDR3 has 15 residues. J gave up 5 bases and V 0 bases, and 7 bases lay outside the gene matches. The germline gives CDR1 MNHEY, CDR2 SMNVEV (reference sequence). CDR3 protein: CASSLSGRGGHEQYF. CDR3 DNA sequence: TGTGCCAGCAGTTTATCAGGGCGCGGGGGACACGAGCAGTACTTC.

The V call is TRBV2, the J call TRBJ2-1; 9 bases are shared with TRBD1. V shed 5 bases, J shed 5 bases, and the junction held 19 bases outside the gene matches. The CDR3 totals 19 residues. CDR1 and CDR2 from the germline V gene are SNHLY and FYNNEI. This CDR3 reads CASSPRLTSTGGSDNEQFF. CDR3 DNA: TGTGCCAGCAGTCCAAGGTTAACGTCGACAGGGGGTTCTGACAATGAGCAGTTCTTC.

The chain uses TRBV5-1 and TRBJ1-5, with D hard to call. This CDR3 has 16 amino acids. Trimming removed 4 bases from V and 0 bases from J, with 14 bases in between. The germline CDR1 and CDR2 sequences are SGHRS and YFSETQ. The CDR3 region has the DNA TGCGCCAGCAGCCTGGACGAACTGTATAGCAATCAGCCCCAGCATTTT. The encoded protein is CASSLDELYSNQPQHF.